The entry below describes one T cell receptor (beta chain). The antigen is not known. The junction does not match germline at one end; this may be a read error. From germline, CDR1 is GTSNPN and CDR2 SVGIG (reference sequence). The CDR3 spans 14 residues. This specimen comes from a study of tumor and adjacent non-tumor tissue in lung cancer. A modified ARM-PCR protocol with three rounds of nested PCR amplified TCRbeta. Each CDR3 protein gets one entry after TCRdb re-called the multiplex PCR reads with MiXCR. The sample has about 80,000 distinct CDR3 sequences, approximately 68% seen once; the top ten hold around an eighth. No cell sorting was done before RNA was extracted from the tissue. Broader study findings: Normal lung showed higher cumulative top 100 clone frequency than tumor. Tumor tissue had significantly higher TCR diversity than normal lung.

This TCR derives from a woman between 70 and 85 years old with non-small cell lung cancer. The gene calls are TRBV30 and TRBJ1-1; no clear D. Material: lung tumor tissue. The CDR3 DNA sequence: TGTGCCTGGAGTACCACCGTATGGAGCACTGAAGTTTTCTTT. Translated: CAWSTTVWSTEVFF.